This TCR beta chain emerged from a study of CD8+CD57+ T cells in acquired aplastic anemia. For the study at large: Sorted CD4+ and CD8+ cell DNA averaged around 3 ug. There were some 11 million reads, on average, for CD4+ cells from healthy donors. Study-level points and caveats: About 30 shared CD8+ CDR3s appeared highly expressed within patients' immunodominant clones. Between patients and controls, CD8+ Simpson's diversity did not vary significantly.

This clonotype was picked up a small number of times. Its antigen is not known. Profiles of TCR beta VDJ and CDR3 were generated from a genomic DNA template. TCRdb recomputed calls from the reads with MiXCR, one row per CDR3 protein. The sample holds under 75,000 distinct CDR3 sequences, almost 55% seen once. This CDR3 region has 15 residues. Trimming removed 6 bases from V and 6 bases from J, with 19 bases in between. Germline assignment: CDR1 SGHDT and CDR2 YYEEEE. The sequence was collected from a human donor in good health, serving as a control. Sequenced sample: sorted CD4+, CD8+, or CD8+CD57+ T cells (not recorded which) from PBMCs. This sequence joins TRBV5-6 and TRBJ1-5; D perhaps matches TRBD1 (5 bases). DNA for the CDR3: TGTGCCAGCACCACCGGCGTCGCGGGGGGTCAGCCCCAGCATTTT. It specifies CASTTGVAGGQPQHF.